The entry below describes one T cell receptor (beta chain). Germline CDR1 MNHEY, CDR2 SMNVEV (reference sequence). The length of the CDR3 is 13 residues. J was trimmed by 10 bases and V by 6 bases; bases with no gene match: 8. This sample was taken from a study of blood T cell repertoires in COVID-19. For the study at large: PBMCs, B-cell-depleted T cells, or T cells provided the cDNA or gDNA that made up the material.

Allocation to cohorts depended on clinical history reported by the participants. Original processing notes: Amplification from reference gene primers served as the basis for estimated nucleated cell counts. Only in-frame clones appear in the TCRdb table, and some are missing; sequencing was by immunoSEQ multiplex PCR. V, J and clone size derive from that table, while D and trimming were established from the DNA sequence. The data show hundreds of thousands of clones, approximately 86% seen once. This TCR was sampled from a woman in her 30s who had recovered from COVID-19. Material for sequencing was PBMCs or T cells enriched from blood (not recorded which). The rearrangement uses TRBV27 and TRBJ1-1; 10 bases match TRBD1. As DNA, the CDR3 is TGTGCCAGCAGCTACCTAAGGGACAGGGGAGCTTTCTTT. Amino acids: CASSYLRDRGAFF.